This T cell receptor beta chain was profiled in a study of technical replicates of blood from several donors. TCRdb's table, derived via immunoSEQ multiplex PCR, lists solely in-frame clones and lacks some. The sample carries roughly 76,000 clones, 94% recorded once. The CDR3 contains 15 residues. The V segment lost 4 bases and the J segment 5 bases; nucleotides outside the gene matches: 11. Per germline, CDR1 SGHKS and CDR2 YYEKEE (reference sequence). The chain links TRBV5-5 to TRBJ2-7; 8 positions agree with TRBD1. Sample: T cells isolated from PBMCs. The TCR was taken from a human donor in good health. DNA for the CDR3: TGTGCCAGCAGCCCCGGACAGGGCGACCTCGACGAGCAGTACTTC. The encoded protein is CASSPGQGDLDEQYF.